A single sample gave rise to the 21 T cell receptor beta chains below, sequenced in a study of Graves' ophthalmopathy and Graves' hyperthyroidism. Amplification of TCR beta CDR3 regions used RNA transcripts. After a first-round RT-PCR with HTBI primers, a second-round multiplex PCR was run. From the multiplex PCR reads, TCRdb called clonotypes with MiXCR, one entry per CDR3 protein. The table records roughly 700,000 distinct CDR3 sequences, 40% of them present only once. The sample consisted of peripheral blood. The source is an adult man with Graves' ophthalmopathy.

A word on this clonotype: A much more abundant neighbour one base away suggests this may be a read error. V and J are TRBV24-1 and TRBJ1-5; D uncertain. The CDR3 has 16 amino acids. CDR1 KGHDR and CDR2 SFDVKD come from the germline V gene. Trimming pared 4 bases from V and 1 base from J, leaving 13 bases between. CDR3 in amino acids: CATSENPGRSNQPQHF. CDR3 nucleotide sequence: TGTGCCACCAGTGAGAACCCCGGTCGAAGCAATCAGCCCCAGCATTTT.

There are a few counts of this clonotype. The rearrangement joins TRBV19 to TRBJ1-5, with a possible D match to TRBD1 (6 bases). CDR1 and CDR2 (germline): LNHDA, SQIVND (reference sequence). CDR3 length: 14 residues. V was cut by 3 bases and J by 4 bases, with 10 bases left in between. The CDR3 protein is CASSMVQGNQPQHF. The CDR3 coding sequence is TGTGCCAGTAGTATGGTCCAGGGGAATCAGCCCCAGCATTTT.

The chain employs TRBV7-8 and TRBJ1-1, with no clear D. V shed 5 bases and J shed 0 bases, with 7 bases lying between them. The CDR3 loop spans 13 amino acids. Germline V gene lookup returns CDR1 SGHVS and CDR2 FQNEAQ. The CDR3 spells CASSPKMNTEAFF. The CDR3 DNA reads TGTGCCAGCAGCCCCAAAATGAACACTGAAGCTTTCTTT.

V is TRBV20-1 and J is TRBJ1-2; maybe TRBD1 (5 bases). This CDR3 has 16 residues. Per germline, CDR1 DFQATT and CDR2 SNEGSKA (reference sequence). V shed 1 base and J shed 2 bases, with 17 bases lying between them. CDR3 sequence: CSARVWGGDTNYGYTF. CDR3 in DNA: TGCAGTGCTAGAGTTTGGGGGGGTGACACCAACTATGGCTACACCTTC.

The chain employs TRBV2 and TRBJ1-2; D is unresolved. CDR3 length: 14 residues. Germline V gene data show CDR1 as SNHLY and CDR2 as FYNNEI. Trimming left V 4 bases short and J 4 bases short, with 13 bases between. The CDR3 DNA reads TGTGCCAGCAGTGCTAGAGGGCAGGCCTATGGCTACACCTTC. This sequence encodes CASSARGQAYGYTF.

This clonotype was detected only once. The rearrangement links TRBV4-2 to TRBJ2-7; TRBD2 agrees at 10 bases. The CDR3 sequence is 13 residues long. The V and J ends lost 5 bases and 4 bases, in that order; junction bases with no gene match: 2. Germline assignment: CDR1 LGHNA and CDR2 YNFKEQ. The chain's CDR3 is CASSTSGDYEQYF. The CDR3 nucleotides are TGTGCCAGCAGCACTAGCGGGGATTACGAGCAGTACTTC.

This clonotype was recorded at least ten times. The chain joins TRBV5-1 to TRBJ2-7, with a weak D call TRBD2 (6 bases). Trimming took 4 bases from V and 0 from J, leaving 11 bases between them. The germline gives CDR1 SGHRS, CDR2 YFSETQ. The CDR3 loop spans 14 amino acids. The CDR3 loop is CASSLEGNSYEQYF. The DNA for the CDR3 is TGCGCCAGCAGCCTGGAGGGAAACTCCTACGAGCAGTACTTC.

This clonotype has more than one count but fewer than ten. The J gene is TRBJ1-5, the V gene TRBV6-5; D is unresolved. This CDR3 contains 15 residues. Germline CDR1 is MNHEY and CDR2 is SVGAGI. With 4 bases removed from V and 3 bases from J, the gap between germline ends came to 13 bases. CDR3 sequence: CASSSQVGINQPQHF. DNA for the CDR3: TGTGCCAGCAGTTCGCAGGTGGGGATCAATCAGCCCCAGCATTTT.

The chain joins TRBV29-1 to TRBJ2-2; 9 nucleotides agree with TRBD2. With V trimmed by 5 bases and J by 0 bases, 4 bases remained unmatched. Per germline, CDR1 SQVTM and CDR2 ANQGSEA. The CDR3 length is 15 residues. CDR3 in amino acids: CSVIAGETNTGELFF. In DNA, the CDR3 is TGCAGCGTTATAGCGGGAGAAACGAACACCGGGGAGCTGTTTTTT.

This clonotype was observed a handful of times. The rearrangement joins TRBV10-3 to TRBJ1-1, with 9 bases fitting TRBD1. V shed 10 bases and J 11 bases; nucleotides not matched to a gene: 11. The CDR3 contains 12 residues. Germline loops: CDR1 ENHRY, CDR2 SYGVKD. CDR3 amino acids: CASRAGTGWAFF. CDR3 nucleotides: TGTGCCAGCAGAGCCGGGACAGGGTGGGCTTTCTTT.

This clonotype was observed a few times. The chain combines TRBV28 with TRBJ2-7; a weak D match, TRBD2 (5 bases). The CDR3 length is 14 residues. The germline CDR1 and CDR2 sequences are MDHEN and SYDVKM. V lost 4 bases and J 2 bases, leaving 12 bases between the germline ends. DNA for the CDR3: TGTGCCAGCAGTTCCGGGGTCCGAACCTACGAGCAGTACTTC. Its translation: CASSSGVRTYEQYF.

The chain uses TRBV7-2 and TRBJ2-7; no clear D gene. Trimming removed 2 bases at V and 2 bases at J, with 13 bases between. This CDR3 comprises 15 residues. Germline V lookup: CDR1 SGHTA, CDR2 FQGNSA. The CDR3 sequence is CASSLLSAGPYEQYF. CDR3 nucleotide sequence: TGTGCCAGCAGCTTACTATCCGCAGGACCCTACGAGCAGTACTTC.

The chain employs TRBV24-1 and TRBJ2-5, with D maybe TRBD1 (6 bases). V was clipped by 4 bases and J by 4 bases, with 6 bases between them. The CDR3 covers 12 residues. Germline V gives CDR1 KGHDR, CDR2 SFDVKD. In DNA, the CDR3 is TGTGCCACCAGTGAACAGGGAGAGACCCAGTACTTC. Translated, it gives CATSEQGETQYF.

The chain uses TRBV20-1 and TRBJ2-7; no reliable D call. Germline-derived CDR1 and CDR2 are DFQATT and SNEGSKA (reference sequence). The CDR3 has 12 amino acids. V was pared by 7 bases and J by 6 bases, with 16 bases between. The CDR3 sequence: CSGGPRRGEQYF. The CDR3 nucleotides are TGCAGTGGGGGTCCTAGGCGAGGCGAGCAGTACTTC.

The J gene is TRBJ1-1, the V gene TRBV7-3; 8 bases agree with TRBD1. The length of the CDR3 is 14 residues. Germline loops: CDR1 SGHTA, CDR2 FQGTGA. The trim removed 5 bases at V and 5 bases at J, leaving 7 bases unmatched. The CDR3, as DNA: TGTGCCAGCAGCGCAGGGGGCGAGGGTACTGAAGCTTTCTTT. Amino acid sequence: CASSAGGEGTEAFF.

This clonotype was detected only a few times. The J gene is TRBJ2-7, the V gene TRBV29-1, with D possibly being TRBD1 (5 bases). CDR3 size: 15 residues. CDR1 and CDR2 (germline): SQVTM, ANQGSEA. Trimming pared 6 bases from V and 3 bases from J, leaving 21 bases between. DNA for the CDR3: TGCAGCGTCCATATGGGGTATAGGGGAAACTACGAGCAGTACTTC. It translates to CSVHMGYRGNYEQYF.

The sample holds a few counts of this clonotype. The V call is TRBV7-9, the J call TRBJ2-3; D remains unclear. The ends were cut back, 5 bases at V and 3 bases at J, with 12 bases in the middle. Germline CDR1 reads SEHNR; CDR2 reads FQNEAQ (reference sequence). The CDR3 runs to 14 residues. CDR3 sequence (DNA): TGTGCCAGCAGCCGCTTGTCCGGGACAGATACGCAGTATTTT. Its translation is CASSRLSGTDTQYF. Filled out from reference TRBV7-9 and TRBJ2-3, the complete variable domain reads DTGVSQNPRHKITKRGQNVTFRCDPISEHNRLYWYRQTLGQGPEFLTYFQNEAQLEKSRLLSDRFSAERPKGSFSTLEIQRTEQGDSAMYLCASSRLSGTDTQYFGPGTRLTVL.

There are a few counts of this clonotype. The rearrangement uses TRBV10-2 and TRBJ2-7; D gene unclear. V dropped 2 bases and J dropped 0 bases, with 11 bases sitting between them. The CDR3 has 15 residues. CDR1 and CDR2 (germline): WSHSY, SAAADI. As DNA, the CDR3 is TGCGCCAGCAGTGAGGGGTTGGGGTACTCCTACGAGCAGTACTTC. Amino acid sequence: CASSEGLGYSYEQYF.

There are many counts of this clonotype. The J gene is TRBJ1-2, the V gene TRBV7-2; D is unclear. CDR3 length: 13 amino acids. V gave up 6 bases and J gave up 7 bases, with 15 bases separating them. Germline assignment: CDR1 SGHTA and CDR2 FQGNSA. This CDR3 reads CASRRIVGFGYTF. CDR3 DNA: TGTGCCAGCAGACGAATCGTGGGGTTTGGCTACACCTTC.

The chain uses TRBV25-1 and TRBJ1-4; 7 positions agree with TRBD1. V lost 8 bases and J lost 5; bases outside the gene matches: 8. CDR3 length equals 14 residues. The germline CDR1 and CDR2 sequences are MGHDK and SYGVNS. CDR3 in amino acids: CASVDETGNEKLFF. The CDR3 bases are TGTGCCAGCGTTGATGAGACAGGGAATGAAAAACTGTTTTTT.

The table lists this clonotype with many counts. The chain carries TRBV9 and TRBJ1-2, with D maybe TRBD1 (5 bases). The CDR3 covers 14 residues. CDR1 is SGDLS, CDR2 YYNGEE, per germline. V lost 0 bases to trimming and J lost 4 bases, with 10 bases between them. This CDR3 is CASSVDGRAYGYTF. CDR3 coding DNA: TGTGCCAGCAGCGTAGATGGCAGGGCCTATGGCTACACCTTC.